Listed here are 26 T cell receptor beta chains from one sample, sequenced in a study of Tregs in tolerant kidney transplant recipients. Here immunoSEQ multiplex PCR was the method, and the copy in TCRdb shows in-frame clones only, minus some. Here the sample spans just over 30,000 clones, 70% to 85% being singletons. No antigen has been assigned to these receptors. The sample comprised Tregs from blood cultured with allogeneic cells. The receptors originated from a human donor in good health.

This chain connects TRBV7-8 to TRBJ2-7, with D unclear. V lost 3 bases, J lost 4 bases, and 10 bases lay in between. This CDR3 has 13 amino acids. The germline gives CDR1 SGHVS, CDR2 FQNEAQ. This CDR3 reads CASSFLVAYEQYF. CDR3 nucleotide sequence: TGTGCCAGCAGCTTCCTAGTCGCGTACGAGCAGTACTTC.

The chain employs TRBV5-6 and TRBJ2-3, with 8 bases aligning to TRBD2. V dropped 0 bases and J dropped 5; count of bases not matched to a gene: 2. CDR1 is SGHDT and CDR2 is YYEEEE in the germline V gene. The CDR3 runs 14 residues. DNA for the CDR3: TGTGCCAGCAGCTTGGGTCTAGCGGGAGATACGCAGTATTTT. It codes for CASSLGLAGDTQYF.

The CDR3 here is CASRQTSGYVSYEQYF. The CDR3 DNA follows: TGTGCCAGCAGGCAGACTAGCGGGTACGTCTCCTACGAGCAGTACTTC. The chain has TRBV7-2 and TRBJ2-7; TRBD2 aligns across 10 bases. Trimming at V came to 6 bases and at J to 0 bases, leaving 8 bases not matched to a gene. The CDR3 is 16 amino acids. Germline values: CDR1 SGHTA, CDR2 FQGNSA.

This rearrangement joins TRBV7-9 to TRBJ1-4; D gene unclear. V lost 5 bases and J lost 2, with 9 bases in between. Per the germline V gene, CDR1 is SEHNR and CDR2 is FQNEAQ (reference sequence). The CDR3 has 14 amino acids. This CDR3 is CASSRPPTNEKLFF. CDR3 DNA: TGTGCCAGCAGCCGGCCACCGACTAATGAAAAACTGTTTTTT.

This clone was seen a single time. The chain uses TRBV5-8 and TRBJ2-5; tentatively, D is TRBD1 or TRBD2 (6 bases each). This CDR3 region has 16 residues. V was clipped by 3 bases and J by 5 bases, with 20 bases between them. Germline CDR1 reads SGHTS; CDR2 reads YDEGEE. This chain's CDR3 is CASSWGAAPTPETQYF. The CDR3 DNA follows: TGTGCCAGCAGCTGGGGGGCGGCCCCGACTCCGGAGACCCAGTACTTC.

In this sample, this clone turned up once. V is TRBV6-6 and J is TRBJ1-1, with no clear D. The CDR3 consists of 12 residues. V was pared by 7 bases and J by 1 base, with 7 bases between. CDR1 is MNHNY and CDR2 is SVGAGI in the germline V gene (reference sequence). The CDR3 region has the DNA TGTGCCAGCAAAGGTTCGAACACTGAAGCTTTCTTT. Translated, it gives CASKGSNTEAFF.

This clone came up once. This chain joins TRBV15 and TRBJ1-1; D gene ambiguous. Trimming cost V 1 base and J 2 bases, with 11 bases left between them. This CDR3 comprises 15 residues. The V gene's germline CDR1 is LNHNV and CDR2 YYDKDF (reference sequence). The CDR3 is CATSRASSINTEAFF. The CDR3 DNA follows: TGTGCCACCAGCAGAGCTTCCAGCATTAACACTGAAGCTTTCTTT.

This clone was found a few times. The CDR3 DNA follows: TGTGCCAGCAGTGAGGACAGCCAGAATGAAGCTTTCTTT. It yields the protein CASSEDSQNEAFF. The chain joins TRBV6-1 to TRBJ1-1; D may be TRBD1 (6 bases). The germline CDR1 and CDR2 sequences are MNHNS and SASEGT. V was clipped by 3 bases and J by 7 bases, with 12 bases between them. The CDR3 extends over 13 amino acids.

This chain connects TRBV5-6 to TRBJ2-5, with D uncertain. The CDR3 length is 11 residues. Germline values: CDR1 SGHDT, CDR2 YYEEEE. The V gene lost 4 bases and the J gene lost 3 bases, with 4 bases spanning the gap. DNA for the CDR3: TGTGCCAGCAGCCGGGAAGAGACCCAGTACTTC. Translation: CASSREETQYF.

The CDR3 DNA reads TGTGCCATCAGTGGTGGGACAGGGGGTTACGGCACTGAAGCTTTCTTT. Residues: CAISGGTGGYGTEAFF. The J gene is TRBJ1-1, the V gene TRBV10-3, with 11 bases identical to TRBD1. Unmatched junction bases numbered 8, after V lost 4 bases and J lost 4 bases. The CDR3 spans 16 residues. The germline V gene encodes CDR1 ENHRY and CDR2 SYGVKD.

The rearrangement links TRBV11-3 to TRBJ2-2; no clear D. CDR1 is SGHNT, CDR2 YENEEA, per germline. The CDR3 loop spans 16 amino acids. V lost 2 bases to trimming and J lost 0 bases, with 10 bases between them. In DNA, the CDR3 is TGTGCCAGCAGCTTATGGGCTGGGGCGAACACCGGGGAGCTGTTTTTT. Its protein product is CASSLWAGANTGELFF.

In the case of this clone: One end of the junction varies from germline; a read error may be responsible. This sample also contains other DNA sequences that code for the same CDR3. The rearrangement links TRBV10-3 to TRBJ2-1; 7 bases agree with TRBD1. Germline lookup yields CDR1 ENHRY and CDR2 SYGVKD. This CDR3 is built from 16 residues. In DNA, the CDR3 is TGTGCCATCATCCTGACGGGACAGCCGATCTACAATGAGCAATTCTTC. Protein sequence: CAIILTGQPIYNEQFF.

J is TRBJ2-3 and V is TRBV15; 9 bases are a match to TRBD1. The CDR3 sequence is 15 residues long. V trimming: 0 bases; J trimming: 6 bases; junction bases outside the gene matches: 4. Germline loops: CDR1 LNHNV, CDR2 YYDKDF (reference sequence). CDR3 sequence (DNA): TGTGCCACCAGCAGAGATGGGACAGGGCAGGATACGCAGTATTTT. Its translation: CATSRDGTGQDTQYF.

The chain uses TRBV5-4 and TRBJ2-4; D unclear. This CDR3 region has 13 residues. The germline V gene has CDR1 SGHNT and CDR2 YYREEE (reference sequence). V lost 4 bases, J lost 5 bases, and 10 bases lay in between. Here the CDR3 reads CASSPRVENIQYF. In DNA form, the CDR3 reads TGTGCCAGCAGCCCACGGGTGGAAAACATTCAGTACTTC. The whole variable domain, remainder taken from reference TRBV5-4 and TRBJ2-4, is ETGVTQSPTHLIKTRGQQVTLRCSSQSGHNTVSWYQQALGQGPQFIFQYYREEENGRGNFPPRFSGLQFPNYSSELNVNALELDDSALYLCASSPRVENIQYFGAGTRLSVL.

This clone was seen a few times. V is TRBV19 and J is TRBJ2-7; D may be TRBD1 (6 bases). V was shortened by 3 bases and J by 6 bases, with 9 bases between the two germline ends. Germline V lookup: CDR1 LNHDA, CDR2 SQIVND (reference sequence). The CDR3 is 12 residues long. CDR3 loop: CASSMSRGEQYF. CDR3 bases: TGTGCCAGTAGTATGAGCAGGGGCGAGCAGTACTTC.

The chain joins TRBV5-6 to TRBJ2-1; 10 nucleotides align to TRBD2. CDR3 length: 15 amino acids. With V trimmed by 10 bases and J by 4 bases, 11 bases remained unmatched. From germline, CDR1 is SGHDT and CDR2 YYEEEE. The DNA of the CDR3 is TGTGCCGGGGGTAGGGGACTAGCGCCTTACAATGAGCAGTTCTTC. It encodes CAGGRGLAPYNEQFF.

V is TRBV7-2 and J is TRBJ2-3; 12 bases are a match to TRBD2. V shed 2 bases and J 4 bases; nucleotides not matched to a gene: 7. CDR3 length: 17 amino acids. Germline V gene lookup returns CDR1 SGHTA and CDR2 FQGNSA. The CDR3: CASSLSLAGGLADTQYF. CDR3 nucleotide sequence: TGTGCCAGCAGCTTATCCCTAGCGGGAGGGTTGGCAGATACGCAGTATTTT.

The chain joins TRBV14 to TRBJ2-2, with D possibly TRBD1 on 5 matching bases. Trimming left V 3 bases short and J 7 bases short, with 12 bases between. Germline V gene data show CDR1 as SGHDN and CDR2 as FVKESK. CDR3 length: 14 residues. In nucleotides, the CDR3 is TGTGCCAGCAGCCACCGCCGCAGGGACGGGGAGCTGTTTTTT. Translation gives CASSHRRRDGELFF.

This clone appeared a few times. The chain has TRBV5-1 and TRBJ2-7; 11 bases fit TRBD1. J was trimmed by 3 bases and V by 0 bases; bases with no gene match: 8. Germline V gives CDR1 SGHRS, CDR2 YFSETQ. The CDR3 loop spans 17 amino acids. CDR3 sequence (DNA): TGCGCCAGCAGCTTGGATCTGGGGGACAGGGGGTACTACGAGCAGTACTTC. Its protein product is CASSLDLGDRGYYEQYF.

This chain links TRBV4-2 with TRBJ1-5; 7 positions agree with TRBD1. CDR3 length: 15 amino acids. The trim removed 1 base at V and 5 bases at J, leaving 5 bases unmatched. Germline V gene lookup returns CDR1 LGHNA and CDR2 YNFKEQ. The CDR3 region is CASSQAPGGHQPQHF. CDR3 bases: TGTGCCAGCAGCCAAGCTCCAGGGGGGCATCAGCCCCAGCATTTT.

This CDR3 is CASSHRTSGKPSYNEQFF. CDR3 sequence (DNA): TGTGCCAGCAGCCACCGGACTAGCGGGAAGCCCTCCTACAATGAGCAGTTCTTC. V usage is TRBV7-9 and J usage is TRBJ2-1; 12 bases are shared with TRBD2. Trimming cost V 5 bases and J 0 bases; bases outside gene matches: 8. CDR3 length: 18 amino acids. The V gene's germline CDR1 is SEHNR and CDR2 FQNEAQ (reference sequence). The variable domain in full, with the rest retrieved from reference TRBV7-9 and TRBJ2-1, is DTGVSQNPRHKITKRGQNVTFRCDPISEHNRLYWYRQTLGQGPEFLTYFQNEAQLEKSRLLSDRFSAERPKGSFSTLEIQRTEQGDSAMYLCASSHRTSGKPSYNEQFFGPGTRLTVL.

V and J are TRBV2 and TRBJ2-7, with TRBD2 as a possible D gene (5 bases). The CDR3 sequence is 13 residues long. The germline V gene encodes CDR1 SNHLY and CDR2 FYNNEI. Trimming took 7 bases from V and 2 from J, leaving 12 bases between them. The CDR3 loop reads CASKWTGTYEQYF. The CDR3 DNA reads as TGTGCCAGCAAGTGGACTGGGACCTACGAGCAGTACTTC.

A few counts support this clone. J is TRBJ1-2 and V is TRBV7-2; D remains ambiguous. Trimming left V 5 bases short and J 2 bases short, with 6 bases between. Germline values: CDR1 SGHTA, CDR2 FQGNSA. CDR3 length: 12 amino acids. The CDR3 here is CASSQQNYGYTF. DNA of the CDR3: TGTGCCAGCAGCCAACAGAACTATGGCTACACCTTC.

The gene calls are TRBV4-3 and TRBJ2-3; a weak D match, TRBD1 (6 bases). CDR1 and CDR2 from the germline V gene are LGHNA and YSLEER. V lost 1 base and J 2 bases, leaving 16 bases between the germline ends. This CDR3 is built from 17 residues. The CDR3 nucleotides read TGCGCCAGCAGCCAAGGGCCCGGGACAACGATCACAGATACGCAGTATTTT. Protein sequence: CASSQGPGTTITDTQYF.

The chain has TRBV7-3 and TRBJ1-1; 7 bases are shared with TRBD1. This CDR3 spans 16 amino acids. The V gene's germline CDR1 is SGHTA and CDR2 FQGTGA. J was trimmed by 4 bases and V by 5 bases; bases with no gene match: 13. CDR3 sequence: CASSPKGLQGLTEAFF. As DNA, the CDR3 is TGTGCCAGCAGCCCCAAGGGTCTACAGGGGCTCACTGAAGCTTTCTTT.

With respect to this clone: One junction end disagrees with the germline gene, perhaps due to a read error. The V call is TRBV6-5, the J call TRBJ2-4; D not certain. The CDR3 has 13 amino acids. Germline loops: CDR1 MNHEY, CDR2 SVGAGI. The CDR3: CASSDSFAYIQYF. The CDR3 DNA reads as TGTGCCAGCAGTGACTCGTTCGCGTACATTCAGTACTTC.